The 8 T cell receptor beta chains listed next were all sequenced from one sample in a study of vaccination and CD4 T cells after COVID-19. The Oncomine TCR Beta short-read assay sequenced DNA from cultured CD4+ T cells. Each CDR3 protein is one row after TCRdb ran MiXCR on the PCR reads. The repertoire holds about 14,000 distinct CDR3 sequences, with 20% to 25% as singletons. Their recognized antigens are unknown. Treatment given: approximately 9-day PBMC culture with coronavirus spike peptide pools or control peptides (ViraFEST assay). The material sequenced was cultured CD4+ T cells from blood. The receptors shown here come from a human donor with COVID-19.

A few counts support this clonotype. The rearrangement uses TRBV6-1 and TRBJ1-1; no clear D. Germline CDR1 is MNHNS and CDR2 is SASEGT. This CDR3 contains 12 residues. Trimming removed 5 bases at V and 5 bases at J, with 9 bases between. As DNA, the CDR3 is TGTGCCAGCAGTCCCCCCGGGACTGAAGCTTTCTTT. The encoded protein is CASSPPGTEAFF.

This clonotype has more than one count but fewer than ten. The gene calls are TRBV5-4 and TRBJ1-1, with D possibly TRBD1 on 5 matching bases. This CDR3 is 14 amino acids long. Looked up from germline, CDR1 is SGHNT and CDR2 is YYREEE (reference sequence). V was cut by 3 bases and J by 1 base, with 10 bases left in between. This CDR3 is CASSWGRQNTEAFF. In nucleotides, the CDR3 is TGTGCCAGCAGCTGGGGACGGCAGAACACTGAAGCTTTCTTT.

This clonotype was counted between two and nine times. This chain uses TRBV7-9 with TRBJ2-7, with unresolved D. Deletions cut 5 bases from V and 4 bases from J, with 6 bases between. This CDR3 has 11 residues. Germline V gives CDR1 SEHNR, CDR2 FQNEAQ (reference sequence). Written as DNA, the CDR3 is TGTGCCAGCAGCCCTCAGTACGAGCAGTACTTC. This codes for CASSPQYEQYF.

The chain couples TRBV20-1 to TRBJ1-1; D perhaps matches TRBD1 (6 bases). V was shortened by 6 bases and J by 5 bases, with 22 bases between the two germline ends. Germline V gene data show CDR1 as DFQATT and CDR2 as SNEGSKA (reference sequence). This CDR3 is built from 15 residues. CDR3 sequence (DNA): TGCAGTGCCAACCCTTATTCACAGGGTTGGACTGAAGCTTTCTTT. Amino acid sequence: CSANPYSQGWTEAFF.

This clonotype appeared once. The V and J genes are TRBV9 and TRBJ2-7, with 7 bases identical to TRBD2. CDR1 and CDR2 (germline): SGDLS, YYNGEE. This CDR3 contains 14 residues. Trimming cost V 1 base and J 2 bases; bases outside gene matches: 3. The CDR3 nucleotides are TGTGCCAGCAGCGTACGGGGGGAAGCCTACGAGCAGTACTTC. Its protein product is CASSVRGEAYEQYF.

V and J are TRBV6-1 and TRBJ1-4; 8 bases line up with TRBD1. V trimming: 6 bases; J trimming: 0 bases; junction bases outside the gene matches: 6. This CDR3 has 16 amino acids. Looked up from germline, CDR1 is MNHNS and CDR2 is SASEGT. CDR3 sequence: CASSRDRRTTNEKLFF. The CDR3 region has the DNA TGTGCCAGCAGCCGGGACAGGAGGACAACTAATGAAAAACTGTTTTTT.

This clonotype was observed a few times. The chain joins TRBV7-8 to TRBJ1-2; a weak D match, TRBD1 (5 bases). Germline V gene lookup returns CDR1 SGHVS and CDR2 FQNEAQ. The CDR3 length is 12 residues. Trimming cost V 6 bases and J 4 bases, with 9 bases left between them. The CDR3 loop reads CASSSTVYGYTF. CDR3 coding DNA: TGTGCCAGCAGTTCGACAGTCTATGGCTACACCTTC.

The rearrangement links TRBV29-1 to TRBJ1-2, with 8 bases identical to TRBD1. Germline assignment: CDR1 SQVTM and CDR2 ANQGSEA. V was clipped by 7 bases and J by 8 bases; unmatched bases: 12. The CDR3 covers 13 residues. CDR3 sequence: CSADGGQGVGYTF. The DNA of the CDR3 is TGCAGCGCCGACGGTGGACAGGGTGTAGGCTACACCTTC.